The text below deals with one T cell receptor (beta chain). Clones were read by immunoSEQ multiplex PCR, and TCRdb kept only the in-frame ones, dropping some. The repertoire consists of 75,000 to 95,000 clones, with about four fifths occurring once and the leading ten covering roughly 39%. The data originate from a study of control samples from healthy donors and cancer patients. CDR1 and CDR2 (germline): SGHTA, FQGNSA. This CDR3 is 12 amino acids long. V lost 5 bases, J lost 7 bases, and 6 bases lay in between. The receptor was derived from a man in his sixties or seventies with lung cancer. The rearrangement joins TRBV7-2 to TRBJ1-6; D remains unclear. Sequenced: PBMCs. CDR3 amino acids: CASSLINSPLHF. The CDR3 DNA sequence: TGTGCCAGCAGCCTTATAAATTCACCCCTCCACTTT.